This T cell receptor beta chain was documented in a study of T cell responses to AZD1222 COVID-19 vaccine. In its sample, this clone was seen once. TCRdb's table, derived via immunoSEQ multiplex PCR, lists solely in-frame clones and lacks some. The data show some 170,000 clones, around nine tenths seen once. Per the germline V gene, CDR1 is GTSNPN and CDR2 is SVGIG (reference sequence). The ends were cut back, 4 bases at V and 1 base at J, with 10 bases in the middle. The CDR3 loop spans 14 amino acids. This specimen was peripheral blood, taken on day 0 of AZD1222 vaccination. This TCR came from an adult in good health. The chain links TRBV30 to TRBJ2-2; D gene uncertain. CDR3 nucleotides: TGTGCCTGGAAACCCGGCGGGAACACCGGGGAGCTGTTTTTT. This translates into CAWKPGGNTGELFF.